This TCR beta chain was sequenced during a study of T-cell memory formation after mild COVID-19. Study-wide points: Clones contracting over day 15 to 85 were CD4/CD8 balanced, with later expanders leaning CD4+. Second-wave clones that peaked on day 37 lacked confirmed SARS-CoV-2 specificity. Pre-infection memory showed some responding clones, and this suggested that cross-reactive memory joined.

About this clonotype itself: Its antigen is unidentified.

V was shortened by 7 bases and J by 9 bases, with 8 bases between the two germline ends. Germline assignment: CDR1 SNHLY and CDR2 FYNNEI. This CDR3 region has 10 residues. With constant-segment primers, 5'RACE yielded cDNA libraries of TCR alpha and TCR beta that carried sample barcodes and UMIs. TCRdb reprocessed the 5' RACE reads via MiXCR and lists one record per CDR3 protein. The sample consists of 470,000 or so distinct CDR3 sequences, over 15% of them appearing once. The rearrangement joins TRBV2 to TRBJ2-3; D could derive from TRBD1 or TRBD2 (5 bases each). Sequencing used PBMCs or a T cell subset sorted from them (not recorded which). This sequence originates from an adult woman who had mild COVID-19 (a few samples of this study predate the infection). Cell type and time point are not known. The CDR3: CASTGTTQYF. The CDR3 coding sequence is TGTGCCAGCACAGGGACCACGCAGTATTTT.